The clone carrying this TCR beta chain was seen once. The target antigen is unknown. TCRdb keeps only in-frame clones here, not all; method: immunoSEQ multiplex PCR. The sample lists some 30,000 clones, 82% occurring once. This sample was included in a study of vaccination effects on CD4 cells after COVID-19. Looked up from germline, CDR1 is SGHRS and CDR2 is YFSETQ. Trimming took 0 bases from V and 1 from J, leaving 7 bases between them. The CDR3 totals 14 residues. Before sequencing took place, the ViraFEST assay used viral peptide pools to expand antigen-specific CD4+ T cells. It was after nine to eleven days of culture that CD4+ T cells were isolated. Two doses of either BNT162b2 or mRNA-1273 were given to each participant. Absence of prior SARS-CoV-2 infection characterized the vaccine recipients, who showed negative nucleocapsid antibodies. General observations from the study: Both infection-induced and vaccine-induced clones contracted markedly at late post-vaccination timepoints. Healthy vaccinees had only 1 of 255 vaccine-induced clones cross-react with common cold coronaviruses.

Material: CD4+ T cells from PBMCs cultured with HCoV-NL63 spike peptides, obtained after COVID-19 vaccination. The chain combines TRBV5-1 with TRBJ1-1; D is unclear. The origin of this receptor is a human donor who received a COVID-19 vaccine. Some clones in this sample may be carry-over from other donors' samples. The chain's CDR3 is CASSLGGSNTEAFF. The CDR3 coding sequence is TGCGCCAGCAGCTTGGGGGGATCGAACACTGAAGCTTTCTTT.